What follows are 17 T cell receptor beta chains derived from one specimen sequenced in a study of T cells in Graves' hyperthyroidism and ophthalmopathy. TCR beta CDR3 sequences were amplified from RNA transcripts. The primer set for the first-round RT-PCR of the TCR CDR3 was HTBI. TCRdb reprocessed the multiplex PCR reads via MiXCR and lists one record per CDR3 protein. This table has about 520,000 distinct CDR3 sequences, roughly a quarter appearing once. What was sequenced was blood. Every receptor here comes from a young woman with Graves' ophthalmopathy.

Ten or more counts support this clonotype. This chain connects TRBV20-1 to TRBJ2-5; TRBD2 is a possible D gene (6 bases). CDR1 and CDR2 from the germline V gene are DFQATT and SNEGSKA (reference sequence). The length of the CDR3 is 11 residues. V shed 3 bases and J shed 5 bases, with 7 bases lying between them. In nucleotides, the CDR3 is TGCAGTGCTAGGGACTACGAGACCCAGTACTTC. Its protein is CSARDYETQYF.

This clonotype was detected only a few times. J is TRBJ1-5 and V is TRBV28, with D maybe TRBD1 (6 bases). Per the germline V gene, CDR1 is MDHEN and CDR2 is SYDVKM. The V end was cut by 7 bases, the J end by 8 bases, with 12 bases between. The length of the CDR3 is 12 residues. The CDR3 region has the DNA TGTGCCAGCAACCTCCAGGGGAAGCCCCAGCATTTT. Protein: CASNLQGKPQHF. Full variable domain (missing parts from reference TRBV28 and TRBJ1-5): DVKVTQSSRYLVKRTGEKVFLECVQDMDHENMFWYRQDPGLGLRLIYFSYDVKMKEKGDIPEGYSVSREKKERFSLILESASTNQTSMYLCASNLQGKPQHFGDGTRLSIL.

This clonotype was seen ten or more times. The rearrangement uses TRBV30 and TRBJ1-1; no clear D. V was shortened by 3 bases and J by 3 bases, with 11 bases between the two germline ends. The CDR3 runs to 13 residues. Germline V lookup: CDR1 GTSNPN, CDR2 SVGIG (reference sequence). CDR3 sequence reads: CAWSDASYTEAFF. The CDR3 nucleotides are TGTGCCTGGAGCGACGCGTCCTACACTGAAGCTTTCTTT.

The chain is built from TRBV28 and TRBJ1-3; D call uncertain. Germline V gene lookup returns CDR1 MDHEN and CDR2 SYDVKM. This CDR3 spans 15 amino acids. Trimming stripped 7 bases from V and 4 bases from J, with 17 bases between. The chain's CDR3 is CASNSFEESGNTIYF. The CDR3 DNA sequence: TGTGCCAGCAACTCTTTCGAGGAGTCGGGAAACACCATATATTTT.

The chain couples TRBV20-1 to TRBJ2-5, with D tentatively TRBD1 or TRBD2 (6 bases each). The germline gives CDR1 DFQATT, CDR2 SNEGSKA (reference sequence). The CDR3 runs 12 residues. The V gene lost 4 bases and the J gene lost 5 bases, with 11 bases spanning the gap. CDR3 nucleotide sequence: TGCAGTGCTAACGGGGGCGGGGAGACCCAGTACTTC. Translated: CSANGGGETQYF.

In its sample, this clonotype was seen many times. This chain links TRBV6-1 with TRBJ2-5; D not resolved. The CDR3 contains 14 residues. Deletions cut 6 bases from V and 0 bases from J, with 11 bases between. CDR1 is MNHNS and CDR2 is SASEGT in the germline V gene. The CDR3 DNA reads TGTGCCAGCAGACGAACAGATTACCAAGAGACCCAGTACTTC. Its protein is CASRRTDYQETQYF.

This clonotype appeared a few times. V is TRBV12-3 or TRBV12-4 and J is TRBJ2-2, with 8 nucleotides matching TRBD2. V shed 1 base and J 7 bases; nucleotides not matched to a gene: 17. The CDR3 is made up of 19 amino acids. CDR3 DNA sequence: TGTGCCAGCAGTTTAGTAGGACTAGCTACGCCCTGGCGTGGCGGGGAGCTGTTTTTT. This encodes CASSLVGLATPWRGGELFF.

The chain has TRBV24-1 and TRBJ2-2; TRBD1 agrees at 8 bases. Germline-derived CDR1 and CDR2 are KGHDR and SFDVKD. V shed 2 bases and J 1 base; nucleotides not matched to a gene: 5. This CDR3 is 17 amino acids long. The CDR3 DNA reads TGTGCCACCAGTGATTGGTCCGGGACAGGGAACACCGGGGAGCTGTTTTTT. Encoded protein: CATSDWSGTGNTGELFF.

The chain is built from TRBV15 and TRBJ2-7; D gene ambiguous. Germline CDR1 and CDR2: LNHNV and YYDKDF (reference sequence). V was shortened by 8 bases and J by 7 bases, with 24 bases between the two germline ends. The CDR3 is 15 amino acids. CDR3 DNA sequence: TGTGCCACCTCACCGGCAGACACGATAAGTCGGGAGCAGTACTTC. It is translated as CATSPADTISREQYF. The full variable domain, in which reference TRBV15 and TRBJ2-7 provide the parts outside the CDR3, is DAMVIQNPRYQVTQFGKPVTLSCSQTLNHNVMYWYQQKSSQAPKLLFHYYDKDFNNEADTPDNFQSRRPNTSFCFLDIRSPGLGDTAMYLCATSPADTISREQYFGPGTRLTVT.

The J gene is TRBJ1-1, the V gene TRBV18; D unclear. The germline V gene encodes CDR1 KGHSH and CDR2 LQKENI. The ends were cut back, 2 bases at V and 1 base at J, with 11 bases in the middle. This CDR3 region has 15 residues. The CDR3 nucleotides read TGTGCCAGCTCACCAGGCGGCGGGCGGAACACTGAAGCTTTCTTT. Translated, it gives CASSPGGGRNTEAFF.

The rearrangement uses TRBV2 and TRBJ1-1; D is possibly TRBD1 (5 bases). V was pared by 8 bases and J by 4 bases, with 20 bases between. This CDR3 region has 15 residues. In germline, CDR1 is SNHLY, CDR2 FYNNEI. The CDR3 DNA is TGTGCCAGCGTGGGGATGGGGCAGGGAGTCACTGAAGCTTTCTTT. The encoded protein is CASVGMGQGVTEAFF.

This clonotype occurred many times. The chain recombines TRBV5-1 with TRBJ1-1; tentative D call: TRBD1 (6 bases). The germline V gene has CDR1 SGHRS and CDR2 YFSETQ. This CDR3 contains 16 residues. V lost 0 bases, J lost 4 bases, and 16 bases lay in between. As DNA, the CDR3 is TGCGCCAGCAGCTTGGACCCCGGGGGGCGCAGCACTGAAGCTTTCTTT. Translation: CASSLDPGGRSTEAFF. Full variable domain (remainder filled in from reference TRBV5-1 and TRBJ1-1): KAGVTQTPRYLIKTRGQQVTLSCSPISGHRSVSWYQQTPGQGLQFLFEYFSETQRNKGNFPGRFSGRQFSNSRSEMNVSTLELGDSALYLCASSLDPGGRSTEAFFGQGTRLTVV.

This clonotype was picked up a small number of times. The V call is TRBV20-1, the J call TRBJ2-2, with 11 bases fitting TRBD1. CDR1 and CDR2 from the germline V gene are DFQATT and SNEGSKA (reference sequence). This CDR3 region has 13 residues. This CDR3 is CSGQGARSGELFF. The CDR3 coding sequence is TGCAGCGGACAGGGGGCGCGGTCCGGGGAGCTGTTTTTT.

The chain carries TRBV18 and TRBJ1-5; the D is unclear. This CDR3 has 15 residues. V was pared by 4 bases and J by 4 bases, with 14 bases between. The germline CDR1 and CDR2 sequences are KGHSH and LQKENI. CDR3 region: CASSQTPDPNQPQHF. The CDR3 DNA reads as TGTGCCAGCTCACAAACTCCCGACCCAAATCAGCCCCAGCATTTT.

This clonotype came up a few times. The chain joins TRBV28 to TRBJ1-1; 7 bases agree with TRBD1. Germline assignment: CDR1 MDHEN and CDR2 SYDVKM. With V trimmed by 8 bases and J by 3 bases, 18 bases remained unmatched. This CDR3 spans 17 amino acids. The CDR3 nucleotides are TGTGCCAGCTTGGGTACAGGGGCCGGTACTAGATACACTGAAGCTTTCTTT. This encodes CASLGTGAGTRYTEAFF.

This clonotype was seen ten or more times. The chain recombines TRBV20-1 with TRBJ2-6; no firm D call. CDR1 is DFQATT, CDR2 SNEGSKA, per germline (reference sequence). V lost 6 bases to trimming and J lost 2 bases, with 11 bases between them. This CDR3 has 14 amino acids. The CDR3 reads CSAQTGPGANVLTF. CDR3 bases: TGCAGTGCCCAAACTGGTCCTGGGGCCAACGTCCTGACTTTC.

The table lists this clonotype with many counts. In DNA, the CDR3 is TGTGCCAGCAGTTTAGAGTCGACAGTCAATCAGCCCCAGCATTTT. Protein: CASSLESTVNQPQHF. The chain couples TRBV28 to TRBJ1-5; possibly TRBD1 for D (5 bases). Germline assignment: CDR1 MDHEN and CDR2 SYDVKM. This CDR3 has 15 amino acids. V lost 2 bases and J lost 3, with 11 bases in between. Variable domain in full (rest from reference TRBV28 and TRBJ1-5): DVKVTQSSRYLVKRTGEKVFLECVQDMDHENMFWYRQDPGLGLRLIYFSYDVKMKEKGDIPEGYSVSREKKERFSLILESASTNQTSMYLCASSLESTVNQPQHFGDGTRLSIL.